This TCR beta chain was documented in a study of cytomegalovirus exposure and HLA in healthy donors. Primers: 60 Vbeta forward and 13 Jbeta reverse. TCRdb keeps only in-frame clones here, not all; method: immunoSEQ multiplex PCR. The sample includes 150,000 to 200,000 clones, over 70% of them seen just once. The study, taken as a whole, reports: When analyzed later, a missense DCLRE1C variant was found to be linked to TCR beta V- and J-gene trimming. Per published reports, the classifier diagnosed cytomegalovirus status with high specificity and sensitivity.

Worth noting for this clone: Its antigen is not identified.

This CDR3 has 16 residues. Germline V gene data show CDR1 as SGHRS and CDR2 as YFSETQ. The V segment lost 3 bases and the J segment 6 bases; nucleotides outside the gene matches: 14. The gene calls are TRBV5-1 and TRBJ1-1, with TRBD1 matching over 7 bases. The receptor was derived from a man aged 50 to 60 in good health and CMV-seronegative. The specimen sequenced was PBMCs. CDR3 nucleotide sequence: TGCGCCAGCAGCTCCTTGGGCCCCAACAGGGGCGCTGAAGCTTTCTTT. It translates to CASSSLGPNRGAEAFF.